The clone carrying this T cell receptor (beta chain) was observed a single time. Its cognate antigen is unknown. Data came from immunoSEQ multiplex PCR; TCRdb stores just in-frame clones and leaves some out. The sample includes tens of thousands of clones, roughly 90% of them seen just once. This record belongs to a study of OX40 agonist ivuxolimab in advanced cancers. Across the study: The diagnoses of dose-escalation patients were hepatocellular carcinoma, melanoma, renal cell or head and neck cancer.

Study-wide points: At doses 0.1 to 3.0 mg/kg, CD4+ and CD8+ clones expanded. Not determined was the antigen specificity of the expanded peripheral T cells.

The material was CD4+ or CD8+ T cells sorted from blood, obtained in a trial of the OX40 agonist ivuxolimab. The sequence was obtained from an adult with an advanced solid tumor such as melanoma, head and neck, liver or kidney cancer.

CDR3 nucleotide sequence: TGTGCCAGCAGTTCCCTTGCCCGGGGAAACACCATATATTTT. Translation: CASSSLARGNTIYF. V and J are TRBV28 and TRBJ1-3; no clear D gene. Per the germline V gene, CDR1 is MDHEN and CDR2 is SYDVKM. This CDR3 is 14 amino acids long. V lost 4 bases to trimming and J lost 4 bases, with 11 bases between them.